The entry below describes one T cell receptor (beta chain). Assembly of TCR beta libraries relied on iRepertoire HTBI primers together with Arm-PCR of CDR3 regions. Via MiXCR, TCRdb re-called the multiplex PCR reads, giving one row per CDR3 protein. The table includes around 420,000 distinct CDR3 sequences, 15% detected once. The data are from a study of regulatory T cells in long-lasting Graves disease. Trimming at V came to 5 bases and at J to 8 bases, leaving 11 bases not matched to a gene. Germline values: CDR1 SGHTA, CDR2 FQGTGA. The CDR3 consists of 15 residues. The sample's time point: newly diagnosed GD, antithyroid drugs for less than 3 months. Extracted RNA from PBMCs served as the source of the TCR library. The same data also went into a second study, on T cells in Graves' hyperthyroidism and ophthalmopathy.

The chain has TRBV7-3 and TRBJ2-1, with 8 bases lining up with TRBD1. Here the sequenced sample was peripheral blood mononuclear cells (PBMCs), taken at new diagnosis, from a patient treated with antithyroid drugs. The TCR sequence derives from a woman aged 40 to 49 with Graves disease. The CDR3 DNA follows: TGTGCCAGCAGCACCCAGGGGGCAAATAGGGATGAGCAGTTCTTC. As protein: CASSTQGANRDEQFF.